This TCR beta chain was documented in a study of shared clonotypes between healthy human individuals. General study results and limits: The expectation was that sequencing depth would affect clonotype sharing among donors.

CD45RO-negative cells were positively selected for CCR7, leaving out terminally differentiated effector memory CD45RA+ cells. The CDR3 loop spans 16 amino acids. With 1 base removed from V and 5 bases from J, the gap between germline ends came to 14 bases. CDR1 SGHDN and CDR2 FVKESK come from the germline V gene. Only one count was recorded for this clone. Its specificity is not known. The assay was immunoSEQ multiplex PCR, and TCRdb's table has in-frame clones only and misses some. The sample records about 2 million clones, about 95% being singletons. Sequenced input: naive CD8+ T cells sorted from blood. This rearrangement joins TRBV14 to TRBJ2-2, with D perhaps matching TRBD1 or TRBD2 (6 bases each). The clonotype was recovered from a young man in good health. CDR3 DNA: TGTGCCAGCAGCCAAGTAATGATAGGGGGGACCGGGGAGCTGTTTTTT. Residues: CASSQVMIGGTGELFF.